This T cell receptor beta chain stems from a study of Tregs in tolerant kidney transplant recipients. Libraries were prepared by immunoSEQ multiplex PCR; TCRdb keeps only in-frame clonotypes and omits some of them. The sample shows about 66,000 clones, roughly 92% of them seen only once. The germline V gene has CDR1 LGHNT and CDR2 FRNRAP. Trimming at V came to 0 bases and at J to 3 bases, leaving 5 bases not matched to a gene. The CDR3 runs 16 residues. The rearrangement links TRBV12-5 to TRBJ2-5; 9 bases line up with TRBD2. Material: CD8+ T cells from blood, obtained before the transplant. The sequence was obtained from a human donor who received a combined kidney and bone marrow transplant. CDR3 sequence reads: CASGLVGTSTEETQYF. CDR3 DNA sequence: TGTGCTAGTGGTTTGGTCGGGACTAGCACCGAAGAGACCCAGTACTTC.